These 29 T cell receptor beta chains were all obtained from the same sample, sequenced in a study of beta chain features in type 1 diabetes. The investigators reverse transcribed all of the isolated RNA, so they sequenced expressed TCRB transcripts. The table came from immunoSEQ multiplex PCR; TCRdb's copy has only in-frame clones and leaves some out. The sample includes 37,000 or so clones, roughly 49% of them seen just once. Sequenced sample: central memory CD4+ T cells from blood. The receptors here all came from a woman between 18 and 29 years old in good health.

For the CDR3, the DNA is TGTGCCAGCAGCTTTACCACGGGACAGTACTTGGGGTATTTT. Encoded protein: CASSFTTGQYLGYF. The V and J genes are TRBV5-8 and TRBJ2-3; 7 bases map to TRBD1. The junction had 14 bases not matched to a gene; V was cut back by 2 bases and J by 14 bases. This CDR3 spans 14 amino acids. Germline loops: CDR1 SGHTS, CDR2 YDEGEE.

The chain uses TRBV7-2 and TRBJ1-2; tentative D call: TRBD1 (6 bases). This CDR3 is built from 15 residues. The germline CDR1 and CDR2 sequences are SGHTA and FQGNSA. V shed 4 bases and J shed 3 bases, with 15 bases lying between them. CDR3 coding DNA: TGTGCCAGCAGCTCTACAGGGAGGGACTACTATGGCTACACCTTC. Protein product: CASSSTGRDYYGYTF.

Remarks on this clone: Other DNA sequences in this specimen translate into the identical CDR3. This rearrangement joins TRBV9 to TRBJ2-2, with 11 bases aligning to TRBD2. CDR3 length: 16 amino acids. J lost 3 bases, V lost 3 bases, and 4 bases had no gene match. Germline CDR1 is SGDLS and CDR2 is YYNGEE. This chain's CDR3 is CASSGTSGRHTGELFF. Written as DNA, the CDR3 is TGTGCCAGCAGCGGCACTAGCGGGAGACACACCGGGGAGCTGTTTTTT. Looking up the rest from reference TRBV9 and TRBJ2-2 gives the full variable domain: DSGVTQTPKHLITATGQRVTLRCSPRSGDLSVYWYQQSLDQGLQFLIQYYNGEERAKGNILERFSAQQFPDLHSELNLSSLELGDSALYFCASSGTSGRHTGELFFGEGSRLTVL.

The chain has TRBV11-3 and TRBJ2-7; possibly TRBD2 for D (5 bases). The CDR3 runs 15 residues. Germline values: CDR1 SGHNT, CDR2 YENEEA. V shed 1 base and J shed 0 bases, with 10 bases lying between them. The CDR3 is CASSLAAGSSYEQYF. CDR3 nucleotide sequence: TGTGCCAGCAGCTTAGCGGCGGGCAGCTCCTACGAGCAGTACTTC.

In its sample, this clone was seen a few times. CDR3: CASTGVTVASGANVLTF. The DNA of the CDR3 is TGTGCCAGTACCGGAGTGACAGTTGCGTCTGGGGCCAACGTCCTGACTTTC. This rearrangement joins TRBV19 to TRBJ2-6; D possibly corresponds to TRBD1 (5 bases). The V and J ends lost 7 bases and 1 base respectively, with 17 bases between them. CDR1 LNHDA and CDR2 SQIVND come from the germline V gene (reference sequence). The CDR3 is 17 amino acids.

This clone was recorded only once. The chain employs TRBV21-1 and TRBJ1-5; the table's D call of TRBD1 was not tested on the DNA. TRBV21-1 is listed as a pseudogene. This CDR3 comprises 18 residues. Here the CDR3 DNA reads TGTGCCAGCAGCAGTTGGACAGGGGGTACTGGGAGCAATCAGCCCCAGCATTTT. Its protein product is CASSSWTGGTGSNQPQHF.

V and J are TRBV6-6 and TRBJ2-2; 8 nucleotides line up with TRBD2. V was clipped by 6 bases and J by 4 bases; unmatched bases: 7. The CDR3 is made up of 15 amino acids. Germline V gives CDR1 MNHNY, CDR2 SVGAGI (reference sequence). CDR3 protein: CASRRIAGLTGELFF. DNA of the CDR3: TGTGCCAGCAGACGCATAGCGGGACTCACCGGGGAGCTGTTTTTT.

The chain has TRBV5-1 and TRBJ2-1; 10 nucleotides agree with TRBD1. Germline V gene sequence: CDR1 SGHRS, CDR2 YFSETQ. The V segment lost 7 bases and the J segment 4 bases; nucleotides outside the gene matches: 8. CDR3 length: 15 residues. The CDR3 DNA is TGCGCCAGCCAGACAGGGGGCGGCCTTTACAATGAGCAGTTCTTC. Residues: CASQTGGGLYNEQFF.

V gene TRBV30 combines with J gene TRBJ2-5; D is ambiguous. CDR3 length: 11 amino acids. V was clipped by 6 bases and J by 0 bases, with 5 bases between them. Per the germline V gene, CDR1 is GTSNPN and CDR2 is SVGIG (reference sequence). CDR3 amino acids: CACSYQETQYF. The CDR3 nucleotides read TGTGCCTGCTCGTACCAAGAGACCCAGTACTTC.

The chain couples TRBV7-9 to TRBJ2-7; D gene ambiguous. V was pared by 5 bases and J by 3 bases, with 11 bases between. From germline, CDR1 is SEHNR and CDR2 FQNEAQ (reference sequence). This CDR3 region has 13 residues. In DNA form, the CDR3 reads TGTGCCAGCAGCCCTCCCTCCCTCTACGAGCAGTACTTC. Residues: CASSPPSLYEQYF.

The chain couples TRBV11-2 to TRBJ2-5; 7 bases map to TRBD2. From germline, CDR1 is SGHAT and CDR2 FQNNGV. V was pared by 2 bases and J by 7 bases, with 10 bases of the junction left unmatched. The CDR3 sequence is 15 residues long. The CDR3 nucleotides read TGTGCCAGCAGCTTATCGGGCGGGGGAGCGGGGACCCAGTACTTC. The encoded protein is CASSLSGGGAGTQYF.

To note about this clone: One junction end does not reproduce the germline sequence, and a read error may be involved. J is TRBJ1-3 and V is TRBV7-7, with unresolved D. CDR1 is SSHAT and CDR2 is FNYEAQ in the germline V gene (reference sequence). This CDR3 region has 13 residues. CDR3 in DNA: TGTGCTAGCAGCTCCAACTCTGGAAACACCATATATTTT. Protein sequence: CASSSNSGNTIYF. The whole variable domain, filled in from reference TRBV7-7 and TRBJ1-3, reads GAGVSQSPRYKVTKRGQDVTLRCDPISSHATLYWYQQALGQGPEFLTYFNYEAQPDKSGLPSDRFSAERPEGSISTLTIQRTEQRDSAMYRCASSSNSGNTIYFGEGSWLTVV.

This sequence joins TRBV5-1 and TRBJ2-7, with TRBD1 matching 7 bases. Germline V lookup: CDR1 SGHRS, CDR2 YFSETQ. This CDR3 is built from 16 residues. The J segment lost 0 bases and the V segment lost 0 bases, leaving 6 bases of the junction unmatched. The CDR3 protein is CASSLEKGAFSYEQYF. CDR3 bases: TGCGCCAGCAGCTTGGAAAAGGGGGCCTTCTCCTACGAGCAGTACTTC.

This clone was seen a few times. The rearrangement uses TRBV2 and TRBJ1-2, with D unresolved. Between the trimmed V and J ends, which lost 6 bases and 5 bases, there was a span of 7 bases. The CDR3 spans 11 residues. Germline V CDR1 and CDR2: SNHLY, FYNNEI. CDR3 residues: CASRTEYGYTF. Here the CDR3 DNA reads TGTGCCAGCAGAACGGAGTATGGCTACACCTTC.

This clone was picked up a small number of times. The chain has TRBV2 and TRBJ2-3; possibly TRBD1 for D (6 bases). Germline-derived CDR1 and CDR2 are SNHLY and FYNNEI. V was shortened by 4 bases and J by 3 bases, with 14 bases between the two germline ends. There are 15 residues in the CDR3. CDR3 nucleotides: TGTGCCAGCAGTGGGGGGCGACAGGAGACAGATACGCAGTATTTT. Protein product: CASSGGRQETDTQYF.

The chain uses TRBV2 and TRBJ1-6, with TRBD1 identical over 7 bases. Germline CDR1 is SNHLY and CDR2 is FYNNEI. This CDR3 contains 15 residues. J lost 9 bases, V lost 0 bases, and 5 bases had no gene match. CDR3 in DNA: TGTGCCAGCAGTGAAGCGAGGGGGCAGGGTTCACCCCTCCACTTT. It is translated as CASSEARGQGSPLHF.

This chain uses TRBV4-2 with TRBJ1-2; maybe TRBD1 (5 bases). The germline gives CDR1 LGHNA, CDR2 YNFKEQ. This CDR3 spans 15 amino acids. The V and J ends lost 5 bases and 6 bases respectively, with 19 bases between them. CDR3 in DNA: TGTGCCAGCAGCGGACCAGGGAAAGGAATGGATGGCTACACCTTC. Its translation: CASSGPGKGMDGYTF.

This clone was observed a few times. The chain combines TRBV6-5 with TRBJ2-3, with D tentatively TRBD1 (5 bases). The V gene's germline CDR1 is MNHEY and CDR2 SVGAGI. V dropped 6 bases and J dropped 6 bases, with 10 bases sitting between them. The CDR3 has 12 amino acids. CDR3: CASRASGDTQYF. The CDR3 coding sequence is TGTGCCAGCAGAGCCTCAGGGGATACGCAGTATTTT.

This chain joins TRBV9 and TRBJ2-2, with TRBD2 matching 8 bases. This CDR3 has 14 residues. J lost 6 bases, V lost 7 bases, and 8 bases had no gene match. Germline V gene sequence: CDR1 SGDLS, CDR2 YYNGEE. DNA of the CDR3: TGTGCCAGCCGGGCCGGGACTAGTCCCGGGGAGCTGTTTTTT. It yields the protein CASRAGTSPGELFF. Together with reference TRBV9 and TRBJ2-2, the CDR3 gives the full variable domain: DSGVTQTPKHLITATGQRVTLRCSPRSGDLSVYWYQQSLDQGLQFLIQYYNGEERAKGNILERFSAQQFPDLHSELNLSSLELGDSALYFCASRAGTSPGELFFGEGSRLTVL.

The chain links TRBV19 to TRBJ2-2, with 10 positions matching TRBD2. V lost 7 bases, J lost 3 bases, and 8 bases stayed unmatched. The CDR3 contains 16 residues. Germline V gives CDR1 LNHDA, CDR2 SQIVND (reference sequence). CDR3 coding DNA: TGTGCCAGTAAGGCTAGCGGGAGAGGATACACCGGGGAGCTGTTTTTT. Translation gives CASKASGRGYTGELFF.

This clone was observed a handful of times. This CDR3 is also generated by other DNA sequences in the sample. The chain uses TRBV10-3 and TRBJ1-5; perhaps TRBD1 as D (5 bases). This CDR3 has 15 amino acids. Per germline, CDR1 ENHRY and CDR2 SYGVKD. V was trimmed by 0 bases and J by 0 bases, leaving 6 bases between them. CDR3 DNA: TGTGCCATCAGTGAGTCAAGGGGTAGCAATCAGCCCCAGCATTTT. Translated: CAISESRGSNQPQHF.

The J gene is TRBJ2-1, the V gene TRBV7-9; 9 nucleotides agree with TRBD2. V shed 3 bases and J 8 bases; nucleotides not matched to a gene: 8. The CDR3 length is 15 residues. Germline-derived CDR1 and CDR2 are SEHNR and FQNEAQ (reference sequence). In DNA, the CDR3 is TGTGCCAGCAGCTTTGCGGGGGGGCCGCAGGATGAGCAGTTCTTC. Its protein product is CASSFAGGPQDEQFF.

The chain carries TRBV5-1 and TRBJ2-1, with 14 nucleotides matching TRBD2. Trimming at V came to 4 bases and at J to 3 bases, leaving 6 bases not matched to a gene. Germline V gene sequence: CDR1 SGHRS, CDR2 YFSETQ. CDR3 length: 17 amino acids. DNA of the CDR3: TGCGCCAGCAGCCCCAGGACTAGCGGGGGGAGCTACAATGAGCAGTTCTTC. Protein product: CASSPRTSGGSYNEQFF.

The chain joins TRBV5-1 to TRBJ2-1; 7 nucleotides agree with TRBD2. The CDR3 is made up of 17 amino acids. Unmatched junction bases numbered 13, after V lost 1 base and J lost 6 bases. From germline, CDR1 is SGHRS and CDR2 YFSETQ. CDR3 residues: CASSLIPGGSDANEQFF. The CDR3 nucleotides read TGCGCCAGCAGCTTGATCCCTGGCGGGAGTGATGCCAATGAGCAGTTCTTC.

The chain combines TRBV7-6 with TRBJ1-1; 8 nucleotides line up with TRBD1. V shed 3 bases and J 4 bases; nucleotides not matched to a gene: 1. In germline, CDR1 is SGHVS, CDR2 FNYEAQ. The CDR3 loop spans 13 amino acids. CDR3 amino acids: CASSLDRATEAFF. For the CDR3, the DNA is TGTGCCAGCAGCTTGGACAGGGCCACTGAAGCTTTCTTT.

CDR3 coding DNA: TGTGCCAGCAGTGATTCAGGGGTAAACGAAAAACTGTTTTTT. Translating gives CASSDSGVNEKLFF. This chain joins TRBV2 and TRBJ1-4, with TRBD1 as a possible D gene (6 bases). The CDR3 has 14 residues. Between the trimmed V and J ends, which lost 3 bases and 8 bases, there was a span of 13 bases. Germline lookup yields CDR1 SNHLY and CDR2 FYNNEI. Full variable domain (missing parts from reference TRBV2 and TRBJ1-4): EPEVTQTPSHQVTQMGQEVILRCVPISNHLYFYWYRQILGQKVEFLVSFYNNEISEKSEIFDDQFSVERPDGSNFTLKIRSTKLEDSAMYFCASSDSGVNEKLFFGSGTQLSVL.

CDR3 sequence reads: CASSLSRDNEQFF. CDR3 DNA sequence: TGTGCCAGCAGCCTCTCCAGGGACAATGAGCAGTTCTTC. This sequence joins TRBV11-2 and TRBJ2-1, with D possibly matching TRBD1 (5 bases). V lost 5 bases and J 5 bases, leaving 10 bases between the germline ends. Germline lookup yields CDR1 SGHAT and CDR2 FQNNGV. This CDR3 contains 13 residues.

The CDR3 nucleotides are TGTGCCAGCAGTGAGTCTTTCGGGAACACCGGGGAGCTGTTTTTT. Translating it yields CASSESFGNTGELFF. The chain is built from TRBV2 and TRBJ2-2, with D uncertain. CDR3 length: 15 residues. Trimming removed 3 bases from V and 1 base from J, with 9 bases in between. The germline gives CDR1 SNHLY, CDR2 FYNNEI.

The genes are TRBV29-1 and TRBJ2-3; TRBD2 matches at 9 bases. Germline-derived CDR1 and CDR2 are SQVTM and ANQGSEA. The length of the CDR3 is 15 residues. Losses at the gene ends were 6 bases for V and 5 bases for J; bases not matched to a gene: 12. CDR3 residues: CSVTGAGGLKDTQYF. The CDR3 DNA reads TGCAGCGTCACGGGTGCGGGGGGGCTGAAAGATACGCAGTATTTT.